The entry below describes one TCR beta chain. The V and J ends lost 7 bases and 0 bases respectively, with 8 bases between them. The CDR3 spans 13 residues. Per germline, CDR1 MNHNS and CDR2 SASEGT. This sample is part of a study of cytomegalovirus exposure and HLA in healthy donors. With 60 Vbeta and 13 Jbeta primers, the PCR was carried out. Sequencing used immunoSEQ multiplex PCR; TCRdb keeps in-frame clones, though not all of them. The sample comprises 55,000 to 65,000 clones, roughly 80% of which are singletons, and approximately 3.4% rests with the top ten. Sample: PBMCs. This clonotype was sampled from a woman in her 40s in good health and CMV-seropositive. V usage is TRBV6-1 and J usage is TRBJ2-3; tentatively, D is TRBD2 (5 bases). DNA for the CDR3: TGTGCCAGCAACCCGGGGAGCACAGATACGCAGTATTTT. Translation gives CASNPGSTDTQYF.